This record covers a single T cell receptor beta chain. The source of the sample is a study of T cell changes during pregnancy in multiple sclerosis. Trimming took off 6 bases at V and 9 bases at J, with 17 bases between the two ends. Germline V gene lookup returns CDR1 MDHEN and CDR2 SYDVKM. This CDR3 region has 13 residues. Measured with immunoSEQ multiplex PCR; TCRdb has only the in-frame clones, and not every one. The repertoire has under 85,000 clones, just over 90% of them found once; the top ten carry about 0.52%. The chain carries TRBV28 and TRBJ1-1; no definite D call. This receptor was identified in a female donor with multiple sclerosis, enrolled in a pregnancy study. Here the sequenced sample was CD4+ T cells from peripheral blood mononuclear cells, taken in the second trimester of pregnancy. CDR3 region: CASSPRGSLKAFF. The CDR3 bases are TGTGCCAGCAGCCCCAGAGGTAGTCTCAAAGCTTTCTTT.